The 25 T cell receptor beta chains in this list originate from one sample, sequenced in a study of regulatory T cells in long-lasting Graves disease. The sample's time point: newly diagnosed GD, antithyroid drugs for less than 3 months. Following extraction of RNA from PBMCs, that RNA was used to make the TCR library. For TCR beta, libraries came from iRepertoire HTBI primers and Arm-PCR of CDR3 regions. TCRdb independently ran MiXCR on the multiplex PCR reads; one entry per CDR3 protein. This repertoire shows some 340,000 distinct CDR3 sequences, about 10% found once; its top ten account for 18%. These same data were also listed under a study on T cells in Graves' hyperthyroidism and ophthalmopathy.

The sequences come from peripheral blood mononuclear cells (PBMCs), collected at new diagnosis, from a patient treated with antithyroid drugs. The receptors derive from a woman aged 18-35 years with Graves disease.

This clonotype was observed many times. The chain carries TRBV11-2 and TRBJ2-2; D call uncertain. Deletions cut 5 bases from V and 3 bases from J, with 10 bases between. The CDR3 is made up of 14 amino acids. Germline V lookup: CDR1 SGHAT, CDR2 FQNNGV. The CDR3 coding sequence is TGTGCCAGCAGCCCCTACACCTACACCGGGGAGCTGTTTTTT. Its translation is CASSPYTYTGELFF.

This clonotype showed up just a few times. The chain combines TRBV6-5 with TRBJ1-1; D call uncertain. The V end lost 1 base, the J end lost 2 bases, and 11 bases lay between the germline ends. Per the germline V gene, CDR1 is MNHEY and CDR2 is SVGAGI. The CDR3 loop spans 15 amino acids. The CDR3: CASSYYRRGNTEAFF. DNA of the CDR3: TGTGCCAGCAGTTACTATCGGAGAGGTAACACTGAAGCTTTCTTT.

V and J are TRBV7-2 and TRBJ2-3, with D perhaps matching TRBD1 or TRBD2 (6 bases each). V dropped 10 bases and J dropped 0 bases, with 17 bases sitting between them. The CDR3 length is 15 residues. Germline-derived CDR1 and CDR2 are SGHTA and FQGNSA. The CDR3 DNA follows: TGTGCCACGTCGACCGGGGGCTGGAGCACAGATACGCAGTATTTT. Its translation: CATSTGGWSTDTQYF.

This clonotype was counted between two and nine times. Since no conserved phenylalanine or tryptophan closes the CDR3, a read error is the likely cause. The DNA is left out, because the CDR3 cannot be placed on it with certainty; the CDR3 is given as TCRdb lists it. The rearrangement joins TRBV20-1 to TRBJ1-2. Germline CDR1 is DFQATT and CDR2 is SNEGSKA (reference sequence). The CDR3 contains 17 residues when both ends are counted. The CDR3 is CSARDTTGDPPAFPPLG.

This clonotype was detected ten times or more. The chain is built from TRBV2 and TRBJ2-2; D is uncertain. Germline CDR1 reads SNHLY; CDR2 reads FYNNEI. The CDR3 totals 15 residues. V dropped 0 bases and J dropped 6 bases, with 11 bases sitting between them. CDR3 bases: TGTGCCAGCAGTGAAGCCGAAATTGGACCCGGGGAGCTGTTTTTT. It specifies CASSEAEIGPGELFF.

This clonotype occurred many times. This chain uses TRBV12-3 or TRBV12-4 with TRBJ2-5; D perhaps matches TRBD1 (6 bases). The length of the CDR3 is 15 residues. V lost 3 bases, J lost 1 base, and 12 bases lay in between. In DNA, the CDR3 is TGTGCCAGCAGTTTTGAGGGGGTAGGCCAAGAGACCCAGTACTTC. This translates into CASSFEGVGQETQYF.

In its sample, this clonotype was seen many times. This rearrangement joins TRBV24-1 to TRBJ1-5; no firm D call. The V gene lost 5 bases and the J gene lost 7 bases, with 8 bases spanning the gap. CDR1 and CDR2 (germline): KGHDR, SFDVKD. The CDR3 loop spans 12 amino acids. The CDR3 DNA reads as TGTGCCACCAGTGCTCCGAGCCAGCCCCAGCATTTT. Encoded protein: CATSAPSQPQHF.

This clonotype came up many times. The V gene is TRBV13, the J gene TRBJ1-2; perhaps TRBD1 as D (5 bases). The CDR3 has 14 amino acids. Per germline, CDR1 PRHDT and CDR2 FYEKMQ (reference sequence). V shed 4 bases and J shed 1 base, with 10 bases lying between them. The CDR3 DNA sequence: TGTGCCAGCAGCTCGGGACGGATTAACTATGGCTACACCTTC. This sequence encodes CASSSGRINYGYTF.

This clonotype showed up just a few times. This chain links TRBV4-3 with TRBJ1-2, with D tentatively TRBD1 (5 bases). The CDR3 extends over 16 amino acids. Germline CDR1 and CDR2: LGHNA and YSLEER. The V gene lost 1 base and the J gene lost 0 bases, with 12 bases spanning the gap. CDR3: CASSQGFGRANYGYTF. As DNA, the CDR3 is TGCGCCAGCAGCCAAGGGTTCGGCAGGGCTAACTATGGCTACACCTTC.

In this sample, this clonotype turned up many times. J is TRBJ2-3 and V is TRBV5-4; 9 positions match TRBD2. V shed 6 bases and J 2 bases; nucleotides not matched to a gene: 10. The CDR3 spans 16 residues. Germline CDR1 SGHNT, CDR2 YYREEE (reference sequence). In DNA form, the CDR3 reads TGTGCCAGCAACCTGGGGCTAGCGGGGCTCACAGATACGCAGTATTTT. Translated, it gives CASNLGLAGLTDTQYF.

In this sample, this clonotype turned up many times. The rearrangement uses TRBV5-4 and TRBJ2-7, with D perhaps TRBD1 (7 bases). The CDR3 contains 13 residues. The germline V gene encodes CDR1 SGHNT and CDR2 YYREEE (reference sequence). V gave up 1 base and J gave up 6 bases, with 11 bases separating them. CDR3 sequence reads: CASSLTQGGEQYF. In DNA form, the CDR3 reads TGTGCCAGCAGCTTGACTCAGGGGGGCGAGCAGTACTTC.

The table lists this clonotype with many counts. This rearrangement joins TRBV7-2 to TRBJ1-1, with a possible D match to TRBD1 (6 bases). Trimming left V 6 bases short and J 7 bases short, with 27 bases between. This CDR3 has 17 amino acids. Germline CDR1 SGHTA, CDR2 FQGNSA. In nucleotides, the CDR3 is TGTGCCAGCAGAAAAGAAGTGGGGAGGTACAGGGCGAATGAAGCTTTCTTT. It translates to CASRKEVGRYRANEAFF.

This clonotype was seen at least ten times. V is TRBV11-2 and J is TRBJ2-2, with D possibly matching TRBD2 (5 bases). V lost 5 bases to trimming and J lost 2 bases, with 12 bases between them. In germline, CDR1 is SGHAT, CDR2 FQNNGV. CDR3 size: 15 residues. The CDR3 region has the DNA TGTGCCAGCAGCAAACTAGGAACAAACACCGGGGAGCTGTTTTTT. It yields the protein CASSKLGTNTGELFF.

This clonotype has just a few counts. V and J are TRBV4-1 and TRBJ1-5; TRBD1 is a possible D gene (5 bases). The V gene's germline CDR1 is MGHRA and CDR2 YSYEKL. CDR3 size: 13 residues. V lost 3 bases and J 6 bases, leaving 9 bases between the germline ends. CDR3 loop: CASSQTRGQPQHF. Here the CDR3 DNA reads TGCGCCAGCAGCCAGACGAGGGGTCAGCCCCAGCATTTT.

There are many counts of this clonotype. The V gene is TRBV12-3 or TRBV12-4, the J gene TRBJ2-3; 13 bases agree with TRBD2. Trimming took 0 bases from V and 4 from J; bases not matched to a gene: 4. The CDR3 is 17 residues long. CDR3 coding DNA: TGTGCCAGCAGTTTAGCATATGGACTAGCGGGGGCAGATACGCAGTATTTT. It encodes CASSLAYGLAGADTQYF.

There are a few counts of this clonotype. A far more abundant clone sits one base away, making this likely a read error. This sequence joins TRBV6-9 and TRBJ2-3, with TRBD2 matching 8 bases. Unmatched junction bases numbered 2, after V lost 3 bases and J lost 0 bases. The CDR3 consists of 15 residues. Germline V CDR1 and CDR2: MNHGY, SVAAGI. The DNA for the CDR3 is TGTGCCAGCAGTTACCCTAGCGGGAGCACAGATACGCAGTATTTT. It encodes CASSYPSGSTDTQYF.

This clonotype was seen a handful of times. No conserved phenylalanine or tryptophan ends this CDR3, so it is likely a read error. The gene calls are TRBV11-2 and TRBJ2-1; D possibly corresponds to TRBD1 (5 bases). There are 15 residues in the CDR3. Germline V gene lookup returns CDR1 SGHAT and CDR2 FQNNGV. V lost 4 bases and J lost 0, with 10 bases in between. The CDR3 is CASSSRTSSYNEQFL. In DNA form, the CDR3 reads TGTGCCAGCAGCTCTCGGACAAGCTCCTACAATGAGCAGTTCCTC.

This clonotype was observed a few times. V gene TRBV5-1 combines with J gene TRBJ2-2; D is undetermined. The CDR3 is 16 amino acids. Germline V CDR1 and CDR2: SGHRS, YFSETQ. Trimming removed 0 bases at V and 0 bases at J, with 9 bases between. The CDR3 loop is CASSLDPLANTGELFF. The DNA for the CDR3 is TGCGCCAGCAGCTTGGACCCTCTGGCGAACACCGGGGAGCTGTTTTTT.

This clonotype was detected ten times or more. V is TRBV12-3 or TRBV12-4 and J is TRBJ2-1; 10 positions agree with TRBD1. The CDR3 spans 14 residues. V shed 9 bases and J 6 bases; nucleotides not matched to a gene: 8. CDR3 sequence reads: CASGFRDRGNEQFF. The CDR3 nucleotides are TGTGCCAGTGGTTTTAGGGACAGGGGCAATGAGCAGTTCTTC.

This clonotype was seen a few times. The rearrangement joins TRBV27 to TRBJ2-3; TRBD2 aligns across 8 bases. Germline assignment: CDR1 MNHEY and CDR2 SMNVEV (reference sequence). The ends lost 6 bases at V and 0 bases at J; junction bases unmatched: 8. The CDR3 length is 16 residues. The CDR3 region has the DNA TGTGCCAGCAGGCCCCGGGGGGGGGCAAGCACAGATACGCAGTATTTT. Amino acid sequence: CASRPRGGASTDTQYF.

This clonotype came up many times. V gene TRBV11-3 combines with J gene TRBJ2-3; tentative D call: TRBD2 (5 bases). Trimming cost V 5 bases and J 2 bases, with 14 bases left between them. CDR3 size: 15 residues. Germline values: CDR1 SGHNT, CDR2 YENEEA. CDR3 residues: CASSPNSDATDTQYF. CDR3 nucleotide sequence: TGTGCCAGCAGCCCTAATAGCGATGCCACAGATACGCAGTATTTT.

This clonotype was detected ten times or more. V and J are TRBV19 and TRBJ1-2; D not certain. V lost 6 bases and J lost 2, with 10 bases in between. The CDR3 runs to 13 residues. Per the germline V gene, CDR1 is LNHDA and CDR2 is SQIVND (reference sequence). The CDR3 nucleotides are TGTGCCAGTAGACTGACGGTGAACTATGGCTACACCTTC. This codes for CASRLTVNYGYTF.

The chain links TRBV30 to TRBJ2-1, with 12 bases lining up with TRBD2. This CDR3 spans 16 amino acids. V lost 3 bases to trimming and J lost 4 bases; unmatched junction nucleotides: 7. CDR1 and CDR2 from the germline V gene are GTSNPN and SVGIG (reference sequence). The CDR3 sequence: CAWSSWTSGEYNEQFF. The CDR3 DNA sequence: TGTGCCTGGAGCTCCTGGACTAGCGGGGAATACAATGAGCAGTTCTTC.

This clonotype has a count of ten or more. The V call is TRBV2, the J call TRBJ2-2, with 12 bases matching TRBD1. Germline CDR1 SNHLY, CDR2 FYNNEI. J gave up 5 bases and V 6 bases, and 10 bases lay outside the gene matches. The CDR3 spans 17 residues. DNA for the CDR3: TGTGCCAGCAGCCTCAGCCGGGACAGGGGGCGGACCGGGGAGCTGTTTTTT. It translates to CASSLSRDRGRTGELFF.

The CDR3: CASSPRVDYEQYF. Written as DNA, the CDR3 is TGTGCCAGCAGCCCCAGAGTTGACTACGAGCAGTACTTC. The V gene is TRBV4-2, the J gene TRBJ2-7; D unclear. Germline values: CDR1 LGHNA, CDR2 YNFKEQ. The CDR3 length is 13 residues. Trimming took off 4 bases at V and 3 bases at J, with 10 bases between the two ends.